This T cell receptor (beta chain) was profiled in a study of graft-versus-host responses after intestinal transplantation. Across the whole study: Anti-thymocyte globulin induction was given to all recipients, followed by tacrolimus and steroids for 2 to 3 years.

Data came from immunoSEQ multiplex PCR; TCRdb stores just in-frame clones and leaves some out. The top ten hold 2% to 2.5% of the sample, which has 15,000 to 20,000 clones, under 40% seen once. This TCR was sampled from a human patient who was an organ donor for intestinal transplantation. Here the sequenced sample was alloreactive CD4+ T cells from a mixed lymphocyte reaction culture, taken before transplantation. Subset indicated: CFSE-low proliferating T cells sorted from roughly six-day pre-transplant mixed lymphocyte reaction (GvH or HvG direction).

The CDR3 loop is CASETGSEAETQYF. Written as DNA, the CDR3 is TGTGCCAGCGAGACAGGGTCGGAGGCAGAGACCCAGTACTTC. This rearrangement joins TRBV2 to TRBJ2-5, with 7 positions matching TRBD1. There are 14 residues in the CDR3. Germline V gene lookup returns CDR1 SNHLY and CDR2 FYNNEI. The V gene end was trimmed by 8 bases and the J gene end by 4 bases; junction bases not matched to a gene: 10.